The T cell receptor (beta chain) under discussion was sequenced for a study of beta chain features in type 1 diabetes. At the level of the study: In all, approximately 110 million sorted cells from all samples were analyzed.

Study-wide points: Across all four CD4+ subsets, people with type 1 diabetes showed modestly shorter TCRB CDR3s.

Staining for CD45RO/CCR7/CD25/CD127/CD95/CD27 allowed sorting of CD4+ naive, central memory, regulatory and stem cell-like memory cells. A note on this clone: Its target is unknown.

The investigators reverse transcribed all of the isolated RNA, so they sequenced expressed TCRB transcripts. This table comes from immunoSEQ multiplex PCR, and its TCRdb copy is limited to in-frame clones, with some not included. The table records some 240,000 clones, around 16% of them present only once. This CDR3 has 12 residues. The V end lost 2 bases, the J end lost 8 bases, and 7 bases lay between the germline ends. Germline V gene sequence: CDR1 SEHNR, CDR2 FQNEAQ (reference sequence). Sequencing was carried out using naive CD4+ T cells from blood. This sequence joins TRBV7-9 and TRBJ2-1; no firm D call. This sequence was found in a man aged 25-45 years with type 1 diabetes. The CDR3 here is CASSLKVHEQFF. The CDR3 nucleotides read TGTGCCAGCAGCTTAAAGGTACATGAGCAGTTCTTC.